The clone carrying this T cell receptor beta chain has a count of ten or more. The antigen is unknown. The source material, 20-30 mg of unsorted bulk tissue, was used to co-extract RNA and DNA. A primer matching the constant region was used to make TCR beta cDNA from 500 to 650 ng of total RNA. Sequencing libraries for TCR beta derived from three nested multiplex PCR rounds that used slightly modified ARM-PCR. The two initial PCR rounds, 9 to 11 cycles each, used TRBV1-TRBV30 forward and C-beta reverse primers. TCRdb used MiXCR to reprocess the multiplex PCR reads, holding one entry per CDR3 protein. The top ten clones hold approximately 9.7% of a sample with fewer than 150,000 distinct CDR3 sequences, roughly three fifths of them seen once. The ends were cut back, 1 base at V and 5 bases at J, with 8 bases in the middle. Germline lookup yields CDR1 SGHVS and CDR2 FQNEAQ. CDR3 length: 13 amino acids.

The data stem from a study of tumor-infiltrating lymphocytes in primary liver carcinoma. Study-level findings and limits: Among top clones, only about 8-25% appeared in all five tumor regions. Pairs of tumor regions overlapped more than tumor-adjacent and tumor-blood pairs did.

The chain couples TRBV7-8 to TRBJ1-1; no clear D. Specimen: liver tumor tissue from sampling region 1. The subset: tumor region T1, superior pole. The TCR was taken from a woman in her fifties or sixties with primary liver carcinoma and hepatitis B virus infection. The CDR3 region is CASSLEQRTEAFF. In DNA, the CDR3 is TGTGCCAGCAGCTTAGAGCAACGGACTGAAGCTTTCTTT.